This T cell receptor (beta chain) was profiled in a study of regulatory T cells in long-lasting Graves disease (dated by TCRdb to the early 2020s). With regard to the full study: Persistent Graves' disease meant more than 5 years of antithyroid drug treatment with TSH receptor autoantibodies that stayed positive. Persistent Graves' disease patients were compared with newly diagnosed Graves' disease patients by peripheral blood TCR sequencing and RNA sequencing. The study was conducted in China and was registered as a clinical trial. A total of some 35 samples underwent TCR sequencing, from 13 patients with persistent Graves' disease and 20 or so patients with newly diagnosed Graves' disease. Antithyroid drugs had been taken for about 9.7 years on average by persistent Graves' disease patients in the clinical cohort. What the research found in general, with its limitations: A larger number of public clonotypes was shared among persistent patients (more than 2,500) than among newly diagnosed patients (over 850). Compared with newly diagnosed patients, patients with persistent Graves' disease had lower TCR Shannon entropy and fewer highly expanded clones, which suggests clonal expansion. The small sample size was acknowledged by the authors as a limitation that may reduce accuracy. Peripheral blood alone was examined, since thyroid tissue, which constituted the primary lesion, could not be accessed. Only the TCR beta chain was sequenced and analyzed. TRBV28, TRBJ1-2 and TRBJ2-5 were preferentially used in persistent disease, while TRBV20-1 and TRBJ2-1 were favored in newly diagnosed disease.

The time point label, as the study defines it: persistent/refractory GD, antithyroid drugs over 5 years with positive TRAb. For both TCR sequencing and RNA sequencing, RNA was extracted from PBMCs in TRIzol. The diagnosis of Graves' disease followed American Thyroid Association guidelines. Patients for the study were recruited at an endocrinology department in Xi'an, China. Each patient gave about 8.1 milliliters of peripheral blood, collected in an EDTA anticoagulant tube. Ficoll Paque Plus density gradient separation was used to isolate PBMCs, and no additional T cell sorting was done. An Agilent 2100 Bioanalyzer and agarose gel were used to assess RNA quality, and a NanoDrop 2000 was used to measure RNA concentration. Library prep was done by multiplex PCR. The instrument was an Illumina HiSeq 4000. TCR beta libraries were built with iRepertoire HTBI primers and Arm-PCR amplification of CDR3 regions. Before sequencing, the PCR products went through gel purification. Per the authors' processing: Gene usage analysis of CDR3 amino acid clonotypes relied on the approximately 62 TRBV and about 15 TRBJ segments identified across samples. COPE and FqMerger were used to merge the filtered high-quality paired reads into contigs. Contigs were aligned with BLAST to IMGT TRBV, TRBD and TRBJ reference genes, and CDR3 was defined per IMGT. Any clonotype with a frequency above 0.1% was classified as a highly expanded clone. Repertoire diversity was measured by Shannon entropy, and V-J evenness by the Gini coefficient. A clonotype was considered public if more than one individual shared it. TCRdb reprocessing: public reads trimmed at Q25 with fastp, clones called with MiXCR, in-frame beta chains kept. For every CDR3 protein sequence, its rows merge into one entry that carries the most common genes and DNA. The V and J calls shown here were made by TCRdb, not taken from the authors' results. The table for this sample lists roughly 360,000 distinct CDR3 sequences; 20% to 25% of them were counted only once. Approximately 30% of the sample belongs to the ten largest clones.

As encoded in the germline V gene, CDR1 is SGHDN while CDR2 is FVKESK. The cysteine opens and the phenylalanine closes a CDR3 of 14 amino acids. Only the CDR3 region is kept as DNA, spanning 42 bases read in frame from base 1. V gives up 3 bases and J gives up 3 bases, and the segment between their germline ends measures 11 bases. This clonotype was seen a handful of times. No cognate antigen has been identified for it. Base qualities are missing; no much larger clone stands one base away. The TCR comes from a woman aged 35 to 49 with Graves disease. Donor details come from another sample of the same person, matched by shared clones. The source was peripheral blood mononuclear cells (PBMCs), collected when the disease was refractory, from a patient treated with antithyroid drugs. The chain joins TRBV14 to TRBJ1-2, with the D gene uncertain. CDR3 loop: CASSHFSRDYGYTF. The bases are TGTGCCAGCAGCCATTTCTCGAGAGACTATGGCTACACCTTC.